Below are 29 T cell receptor beta chains sequenced from a single sample in a study of beta chain features in type 1 diabetes. The study's findings and limits: Shorter TCRB CDR3s, moderately but significantly so, were found in Type 1 diabetes patients in all four CD4+ subsets.

Every isolated RNA sample was fully reverse transcribed, so sequencing captured expressed TCRB transcripts. TCRdb's copy holds only in-frame clones and misses some; the assay was immunoSEQ multiplex PCR. The data hold 40,000 to 45,000 clones, with 66% observed a single time. What these receptors recognize is not known. The sequencing input was Tregs from blood. These receptors were taken from a woman aged 18-29 years with type 1 diabetes.

The chain joins TRBV4-2 to TRBJ1-1; 8 bases map to TRBD1. CDR1 and CDR2 (germline): LGHNA, YNFKEQ. CDR3 size: 17 residues. Trimming took 0 bases from V and 6 from J; bases not matched to a gene: 12. The DNA of the CDR3 is TGTGCCAGCAGCCAAGATCATCAGGCCAGGGGGCGGGCTGAAGCTTTCTTT. Translation gives CASSQDHQARGRAEAFF.

CDR3 DNA: TGCGCCAGCAGCCTCCCCAGGCGACTAGCGTCAGACCCCGGGCAGTATTTT. This gives the protein CASSLPRRLASDPGQYF. The rearrangement links TRBV4-1 to TRBJ2-3; 8 bases agree with TRBD2. The CDR3 spans 17 residues. Trimming took 4 bases from V and 11 from J; bases not matched to a gene: 20. The germline V gene encodes CDR1 MGHRA and CDR2 YSYEKL.

This chain joins TRBV10-3 and TRBJ2-7; D gene ambiguous. Deletions cut 2 bases from V and 2 bases from J, with 10 bases between. This CDR3 spans 14 amino acids. Germline V gives CDR1 ENHRY, CDR2 SYGVKD. This CDR3 is CAISENEKTYEQYF. The CDR3 region has the DNA TGTGCCATCAGTGAGAATGAGAAGACCTACGAGCAGTACTTC.

This chain links TRBV14 with TRBJ2-5, with 10 bases fitting TRBD2. CDR3 size: 16 residues. Trimming cost V 1 base and J 5 bases; bases outside gene matches: 7. Germline V gene lookup returns CDR1 SGHDN and CDR2 FVKESK. Written as DNA, the CDR3 is TGTGCCAGCAGCCAAGGGACTAGCGGCCTTTTGGAGACCCAGTACTTC. Translating gives CASSQGTSGLLETQYF.

This clone was seen more than once but under ten times. The chain combines TRBV11-2 with TRBJ2-5; no clear D gene. Germline assignment: CDR1 SGHAT and CDR2 FQNNGV. V dropped 1 base and J dropped 2 bases, with 11 bases sitting between them. The CDR3 extends over 15 amino acids. This CDR3 reads CASSLARFRQETQYF. DNA of the CDR3: TGTGCCAGCAGCTTAGCTAGATTTCGTCAAGAGACCCAGTACTTC.

The J gene is TRBJ1-5, the V gene TRBV28; D is undetermined. The V gene's germline CDR1 is MDHEN and CDR2 SYDVKM. Trimming cost V 1 base and J 4 bases, with 2 bases left between them. The CDR3 contains 12 residues. The CDR3 nucleotides are TGTGCCAGCAGTTTATTAAATCAGCCCCAGCATTTT. This codes for CASSLLNQPQHF.

This rearrangement joins TRBV7-9 to TRBJ2-7, with D possibly being TRBD1 (6 bases). V was clipped by 5 bases and J by 0 bases, with 8 bases between them. Per the germline V gene, CDR1 is SEHNR and CDR2 is FQNEAQ (reference sequence). The CDR3 runs 13 residues. The CDR3 DNA reads TGTGCCAGCAGCCGGGACACCTCCTACGAGCAGTACTTC. Its protein is CASSRDTSYEQYF.

Comment on this clone: A much larger clone lies one base from this, so it may be a read error. J is TRBJ2-5 and V is TRBV7-2; D is ambiguous. CDR1 is SGHTA, CDR2 FQGNSA, per germline. The V gene lost 4 bases and the J gene lost 11 bases, with 11 bases spanning the gap. This CDR3 is 11 amino acids long. This CDR3 is CASSSPVEQYF. The CDR3 DNA sequence: TGTGCCAGCAGCTCCCCGGTGGAGCAGTACTTC.

The chain joins TRBV30 to TRBJ1-6; 10 nucleotides match TRBD1. CDR3 length equals 14 residues. Germline V gives CDR1 GTSNPN, CDR2 SVGIG (reference sequence). V shed 3 bases and J 7 bases; nucleotides not matched to a gene: 3. The CDR3 protein is CAWRGQGSNSPLHF. CDR3 in DNA: TGTGCCTGGAGGGGACAGGGGTCAAATTCACCCCTCCACTTT.

The chain uses TRBV28 and TRBJ2-3; TRBD1 aligns across 9 bases. The CDR3 loop spans 14 amino acids. Germline values: CDR1 MDHEN, CDR2 SYDVKM. Trimming took 3 bases from V and 6 from J; bases not matched to a gene: 4. The DNA of the CDR3 is TGTGCCAGCAGTTTCCGACAGGGGGGGGATACGCAGTATTTT. This sequence encodes CASSFRQGGDTQYF. Filled out from reference TRBV28 and TRBJ2-3, the complete variable domain reads DVKVTQSSRYLVKRTGEKVFLECVQDMDHENMFWYRQDPGLGLRLIYFSYDVKMKEKGDIPEGYSVSREKKERFSLILESASTNQTSMYLCASSFRQGGDTQYFGPGTRLTVL.

This clone was found a few times. The chain combines TRBV28 with TRBJ1-2; 8 nucleotides line up with TRBD1. Germline V gives CDR1 MDHEN, CDR2 SYDVKM. The V and J ends lost 3 bases and 8 bases, in that order; junction bases with no gene match: 5. CDR3 length: 13 amino acids. The CDR3 region is CASSFAGGFGYTF. The DNA for the CDR3 is TGTGCCAGCAGTTTTGCAGGGGGCTTCGGCTACACCTTC.

This chain links TRBV28 with TRBJ2-5; D is perhaps TRBD2 (7 bases). Germline V lookup: CDR1 MDHEN, CDR2 SYDVKM. This CDR3 region has 13 residues. Deletions cut 7 bases from V and 11 bases from J, with 20 bases between. CDR3 sequence reads: CASTHGGGSEQYF. CDR3 DNA: TGTGCCAGCACTCATGGGGGCGGGAGTGAGCAGTACTTC.

V and J are TRBV25-1 and TRBJ2-2; possible D gene TRBD2, 7 bases. This CDR3 has 15 residues. Per germline, CDR1 MGHDK and CDR2 SYGVNS. V dropped 2 bases and J dropped 6 bases, with 13 bases sitting between them. CDR3 in amino acids: CASSERGARAGELFF. CDR3 DNA: TGTGCCAGCAGTGAACGGGGGGCTCGAGCCGGGGAGCTGTTTTTT.

The chain joins TRBV5-1 to TRBJ2-3, with 13 bases that match TRBD2. CDR3 length: 16 amino acids. Germline CDR1 is SGHRS and CDR2 is YFSETQ. The junction had 6 bases not matched to a gene; V was cut back by 3 bases and J by 5 bases. The CDR3 DNA is TGCGCCAGCAGCTCCCTGACTAGCGGGAGGCAAGATACGCAGTATTTT. It is translated as CASSSLTSGRQDTQYF.

The CDR3 nucleotides read TGCGCCAGCAGTCAGTCCCAGGGGATCGGGTGGAGGAACACTGAAGCTTTCTTT. Encoded protein: CASSQSQGIGWRNTEAFF. The rearrangement uses TRBV5-1 and TRBJ1-1; TRBD1 might be the D (6 bases). The CDR3 runs to 18 residues. Germline assignment: CDR1 SGHRS and CDR2 YFSETQ. V lost 5 bases, J lost 1 base, and 24 bases lay in between.

This clone was recorded a few times. The gene calls are TRBV7-2 and TRBJ2-2, with D possibly matching TRBD2 (5 bases). The CDR3 is 13 residues long. Trimming took 7 bases from V and 6 from J, leaving 12 bases between them. Germline-derived CDR1 and CDR2 are SGHTA and FQGNSA. DNA for the CDR3: TGTGCCAGCACCTCCCTAGCATCCGGGGAGCTGTTTTTT. Its protein product is CASTSLASGELFF.

The chain is built from TRBV5-1 and TRBJ2-5; D is perhaps TRBD2 (7 bases). The DNA end is a closer match to TRBJ2-7, so the J assignment may be wrong. The CDR3 contains 16 residues. Germline V CDR1 and CDR2: SGHRS, YFSETQ. This CDR3 is CASSDRAGGGPYEQYF. CDR3 coding DNA: TGCGCCAGCAGCGACCGAGCGGGCGGGGGCCCCTACGAGCAGTACTTC.

The chain is built from TRBV6-5 and TRBJ1-5; D unclear. The CDR3 loop spans 11 amino acids. The V gene lost 4 bases and the J gene lost 5 bases, with 3 bases spanning the gap. Germline CDR1 MNHEY, CDR2 SVGAGI. The CDR3 loop is CASSSDQPQHF. The CDR3 DNA follows: TGTGCCAGCAGTTCTGATCAGCCCCAGCATTTT.

This chain connects TRBV7-8 to TRBJ2-1; D remains unclear. Trimming left V 5 bases short and J 4 bases short, with 6 bases between. Germline assignment: CDR1 SGHVS and CDR2 FQNEAQ. CDR3 size: 12 residues. CDR3 sequence (DNA): TGTGCCAGCAGCCCACAGTACAATGAGCAGTTCTTC. Protein product: CASSPQYNEQFF.

Comment on this clone: At the DNA level, this CDR3 is encoded by other sequences in the same sample as well. V and J are TRBV29-1 and TRBJ2-3, with 7 bases that match TRBD2. Unmatched junction bases numbered 4, after V lost 4 bases and J lost 3 bases. CDR1 SQVTM and CDR2 ANQGSEA come from the germline V gene. The CDR3 runs to 13 residues. The CDR3 nucleotides are TGCAGCGTTGGGAGGGGAGGGACAGATACGCAGTATTTT. Translating it yields CSVGRGGTDTQYF.

The chain recombines TRBV18 with TRBJ2-7; maybe TRBD1 (6 bases). CDR1 is KGHSH and CDR2 is LQKENI in the germline V gene. This CDR3 contains 15 residues. Trimming cost V 4 bases and J 7 bases, with 20 bases left between them. CDR3 bases: TGTGCCAGCTCACACACTATGACAGCTACAGGGGAGCAGTACTTC. Protein sequence: CASSHTMTATGEQYF.

The chain is built from TRBV9 and TRBJ2-7, with a weak D call TRBD2 (6 bases). With 4 bases removed from V and 6 bases from J, the gap between germline ends came to 23 bases. Germline V lookup: CDR1 SGDLS, CDR2 YYNGEE. This CDR3 has 16 amino acids. CDR3 bases: TGTGCCAGCAGCCGGGGGATGGGCCGAGAGACCCCCGAGCAGTACTTC. It yields the protein CASSRGMGRETPEQYF.

This clone was seen more than once but under ten times. The rearrangement links TRBV7-9 to TRBJ2-2; TRBD1 agrees at 9 bases. After removal of 5 bases from V and 0 bases from J, the junction contained 4 bases not matched to a gene. CDR3 length: 16 residues. The V gene's germline CDR1 is SEHNR and CDR2 FQNEAQ (reference sequence). CDR3 sequence reads: CASSIGDRANTGELFF. DNA for the CDR3: TGTGCCAGCAGCATAGGGGACAGGGCGAACACCGGGGAGCTGTTTTTT. The full variable domain, its missing parts supplied by reference TRBV7-9 and TRBJ2-2, is DTGVSQNPRHKITKRGQNVTFRCDPISEHNRLYWYRQTLGQGPEFLTYFQNEAQLEKSRLLSDRFSAERPKGSFSTLEIQRTEQGDSAMYLCASSIGDRANTGELFFGEGSRLTVL.

This clone was found a few times. The rearrangement joins TRBV6-6 to TRBJ1-5; D unclear. This CDR3 has 13 residues. V gave up 5 bases and J gave up 4 bases, with 9 bases separating them. Germline CDR1 and CDR2: MNHNY and SVGAGI (reference sequence). The CDR3 DNA reads TGTGCCAGCAGTGCCCGGAGAAATCAGCCCCAGCATTTT. Translating gives CASSARRNQPQHF.

The CDR3 loop reads CASRRQGGTEAFF. The CDR3 nucleotides are TGTGCCAGTAGGAGACAGGGCGGCACTGAAGCTTTCTTT. The V and J genes are TRBV19 and TRBJ1-1; 7 positions match TRBD1. Per germline, CDR1 LNHDA and CDR2 SQIVND (reference sequence). This CDR3 is built from 13 residues. The V gene end was trimmed by 6 bases and the J gene end by 4 bases; junction bases not matched to a gene: 5.

V and J are TRBV10-1 and TRBJ2-2, with 9 bases fitting TRBD2. CDR3 length: 17 residues. Germline CDR1 and CDR2: WNHNN and SYGVQD (reference sequence). With V trimmed by 0 bases and J by 2 bases, 4 bases remained unmatched. CDR3 nucleotides: TGCGCCAGCAGTGAGTCTGAGCGGGGGGTTAACACCGGGGAGCTGTTTTTT. It specifies CASSESERGVNTGELFF.

This chain uses TRBV6-1 with TRBJ2-5, with TRBD2 identical over 7 bases. Germline V gene lookup returns CDR1 MNHNS and CDR2 SASEGT. CDR3 length equals 15 residues. Trimming cost V 6 bases and J 3 bases; bases outside gene matches: 10. This CDR3 reads CASSDWTRKKETQYF. The CDR3 DNA follows: TGTGCCAGCAGCGACTGGACTAGAAAAAAAGAGACCCAGTACTTC.

V gene TRBV7-9 combines with J gene TRBJ2-7; the match to TRBD1 covers 7 bases. V lost 5 bases, J lost 3 bases, and 7 bases stayed unmatched. This CDR3 has 14 residues. Germline lookup yields CDR1 SEHNR and CDR2 FQNEAQ (reference sequence). The CDR3 DNA reads TGTGCCAGCAGCCCAGGGGGTTTTGGCTACGAGCAGTACTTC. It yields the protein CASSPGGFGYEQYF.

The V call is TRBV6-6, the J call TRBJ1-3; D is uncertain. Trimming stripped 7 bases from V and 4 bases from J, with 14 bases between. This CDR3 is 14 amino acids long. The V gene's germline CDR1 is MNHNY and CDR2 SVGAGI (reference sequence). DNA of the CDR3: TGTGCCAGCACCGAGCGTGGTACGGGAAACACCATATATTTT. Residues: CASTERGTGNTIYF.